The present T cell receptor beta chain was sequenced within a study of PD-1 blockade in classical Hodgkin lymphoma. Findings and caveats of the study: With respect to the repertoire differences, their causes, possibly disease activity or prior therapy, remain undefined. Reports indicated that newly diagnosed patients had lower baseline TCR diversity than healthy donors did.

Time point of the sample: newly diagnosed, previously untreated cHL patient sample. The study compared against PBMCs from newly diagnosed, untreated classical Hodgkin lymphoma. Trimming took off 3 bases at V and 2 bases at J, with 11 bases between the two ends. Germline V gives CDR1 MNHNS, CDR2 SASEGT. The CDR3 contains 15 residues. As to this clone: Its antigen is unknown.

Sequenced by immunoSEQ multiplex PCR; TCRdb stores in-frame clones only, minus some. The profile shows about 16,000 clones, approximately 84% of them singletons. V usage is TRBV6-1 and J usage is TRBJ1-5, with D possibly being TRBD1 (6 bases). This clonotype originated in a human donor with classical Hodgkin lymphoma. Material: peripheral blood mononuclear cells (PBMCs). CDR3: CASSDSPGGNQPQHF. The CDR3 DNA follows: TGTGCCAGCAGTGATTCCCCAGGGGGCAATCAGCCCCAGCATTTT.